The table lists the clone carrying this T cell receptor (beta chain) with a count of one. The data are from a study of blood T cell repertoires in COVID-19. Method: immunoSEQ multiplex PCR; TCRdb's copy keeps in-frame clones and lacks some. The sample shows about 160,000 clones, roughly 80% of them seen only once. This CDR3 is built from 15 residues. V gave up 2 bases and J gave up 1 base, with 11 bases separating them. Germline assignment: CDR1 MNHEY and CDR2 SVGAGI. The receptor was derived from a man in his 60s with acute or convalescent COVID-19. V and J are TRBV6-5 and TRBJ1-1, with D maybe TRBD1 (6 bases). The sequenced material came from peripheral blood. CDR3 sequence reads: CASSYALTGNTEAFF. The CDR3 coding sequence is TGTGCCAGCAGTTACGCCCTGACAGGGAACACTGAAGCTTTCTTT.